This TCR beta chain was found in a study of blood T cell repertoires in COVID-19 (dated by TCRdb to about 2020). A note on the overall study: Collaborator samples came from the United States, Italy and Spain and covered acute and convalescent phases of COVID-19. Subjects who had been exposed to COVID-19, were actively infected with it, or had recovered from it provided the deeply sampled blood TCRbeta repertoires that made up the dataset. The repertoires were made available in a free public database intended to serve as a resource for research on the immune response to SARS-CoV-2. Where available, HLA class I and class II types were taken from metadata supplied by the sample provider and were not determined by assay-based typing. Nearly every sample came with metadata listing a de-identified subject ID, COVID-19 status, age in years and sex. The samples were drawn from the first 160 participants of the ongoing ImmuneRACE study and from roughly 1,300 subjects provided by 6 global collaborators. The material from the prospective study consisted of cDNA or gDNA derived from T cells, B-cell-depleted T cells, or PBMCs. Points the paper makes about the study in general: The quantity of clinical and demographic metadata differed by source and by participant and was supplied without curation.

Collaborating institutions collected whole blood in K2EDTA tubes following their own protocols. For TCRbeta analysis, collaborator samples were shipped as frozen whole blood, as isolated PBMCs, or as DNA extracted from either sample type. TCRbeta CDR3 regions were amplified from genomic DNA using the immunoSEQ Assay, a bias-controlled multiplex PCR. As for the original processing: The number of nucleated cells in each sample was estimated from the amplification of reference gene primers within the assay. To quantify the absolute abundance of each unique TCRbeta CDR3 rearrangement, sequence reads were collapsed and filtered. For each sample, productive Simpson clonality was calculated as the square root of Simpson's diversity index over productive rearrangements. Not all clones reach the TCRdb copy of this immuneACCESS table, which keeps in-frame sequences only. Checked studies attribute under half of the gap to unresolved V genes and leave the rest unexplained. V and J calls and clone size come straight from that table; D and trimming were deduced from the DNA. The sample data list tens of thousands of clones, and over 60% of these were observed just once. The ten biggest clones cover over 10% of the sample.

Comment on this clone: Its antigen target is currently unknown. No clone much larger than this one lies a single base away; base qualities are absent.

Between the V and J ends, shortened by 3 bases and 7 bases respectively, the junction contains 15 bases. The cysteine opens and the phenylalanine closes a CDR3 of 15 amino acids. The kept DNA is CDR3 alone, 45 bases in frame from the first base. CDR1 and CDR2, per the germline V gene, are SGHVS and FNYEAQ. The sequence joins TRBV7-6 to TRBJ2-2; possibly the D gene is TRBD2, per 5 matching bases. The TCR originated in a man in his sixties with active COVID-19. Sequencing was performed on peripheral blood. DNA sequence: TGTGCCAGCAGCTTTACTTCGGGGAATGGCGGGGAGCTGTTTTTT. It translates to CASSFTSGNGGELFF.